The 15 T cell receptor beta chains reported below all come from one sample, sequenced in a study of early T cells in non-severe SARS-CoV-2 infection. TCRdb re-derived calls from the 5' RACE reads in MiXCR, one entry per CDR3 protein. The sample shows 30,000 to 45,000 distinct CDR3 sequences, roughly 4% of them seen only once. The sample was whole blood. The receptors here all came from an adult who was a healthcare worker with PCR-confirmed SARS-CoV-2 infection or an uninfected control (not recorded which).

This clonotype occurred many times. The chain combines TRBV25-1 with TRBJ1-2; 8 nucleotides agree with TRBD1. Germline CDR1 is MGHDK and CDR2 is SYGVNS. This CDR3 has 17 residues. The junction had 15 bases not matched to a gene; V was cut back by 5 bases and J by 4 bases. The chain's CDR3 is CASSPVPHRGLIYGYTF. DNA of the CDR3: TGTGCCAGCAGTCCTGTCCCCCACAGGGGGTTGATCTATGGCTACACCTTC.

Many counts were recorded for this clonotype. The chain joins TRBV4-1 to TRBJ1-6; 9 bases line up with TRBD1. The CDR3 has 16 amino acids. V was clipped by 0 bases and J by 10 bases; unmatched bases: 7. CDR1 MGHRA and CDR2 YSYEKL come from the germline V gene. For the CDR3, the DNA is TGCGCCAGCAGCCAAGAAGGGACAGGGAGGGGATCACCCCTCCACTTT. Translation: CASSQEGTGRGSPLHF.

Many counts were recorded for this clonotype. V usage is TRBV20-1 and J usage is TRBJ1-3; tentatively, D is TRBD1 (5 bases). CDR1 DFQATT and CDR2 SNEGSKA come from the germline V gene (reference sequence). This CDR3 region has 16 residues. The germline V and J ends were trimmed by 0 bases and 5 bases, with 17 bases remaining between them. CDR3 bases: TGCAGTGCTAGAGATCTCAAGGGGAAAAACAGAAACACCATATATTTT. Residues: CSARDLKGKNRNTIYF.

This clonotype was counted ten times or more. The DNA of the CDR3 is TGTGCCAGCAGCTTAGACGGGGGTTCGTCTGAAGCTTTCTTT. This codes for CASSLDGGSSEAFF. J is TRBJ1-1 and V is TRBV7-9, with TRBD1 as a possible D gene (5 bases). CDR1 SEHNR and CDR2 FQNEAQ come from the germline V gene (reference sequence). The CDR3 extends over 14 amino acids. The germline V and J ends were trimmed by 1 base and 6 bases, with 12 bases remaining between them.

This clonotype appeared many times. This chain links TRBV7-9 with TRBJ1-2; D is possibly TRBD1 (6 bases). The ends were cut back, 4 bases at V and 10 bases at J, with 16 bases in the middle. The CDR3 has 13 amino acids. The germline V gene has CDR1 SEHNR and CDR2 FQNEAQ (reference sequence). CDR3 in amino acids: CASSSETGLYYTF. DNA for the CDR3: TGTGCCAGCAGCTCGGAGACAGGCCTGTACTACACCTTC.

This clonotype was counted ten times or more. The chain links TRBV7-6 to TRBJ1-1; perhaps TRBD1 as D (5 bases). Germline lookup yields CDR1 SGHVS and CDR2 FNYEAQ. V lost 1 base and J 4 bases, leaving 22 bases between the germline ends. The CDR3 is 18 residues long. CDR3 in DNA: TGTGCCAGCAGCTTAGTTAACCCTCCCGTGCAGGGTCGCACTGAAGCTTTCTTT. This encodes CASSLVNPPVQGRTEAFF.

This clonotype showed up many times. The gene calls are TRBV7-6 and TRBJ1-1; a possible D gene is TRBD1 (5 bases). The V and J ends lost 7 bases and 5 bases respectively, with 17 bases between them. CDR1 and CDR2 (germline): SGHVS, FNYEAQ. The CDR3 spans 14 residues. The CDR3 here is CASKRDGEGTEAFF. CDR3 nucleotides: TGTGCCAGCAAGAGGGACGGAGAAGGGACTGAAGCTTTCTTT.

This clonotype was detected many times. This chain connects TRBV12-3 or TRBV12-4 to TRBJ1-2; D might be TRBD1 (5 bases). The CDR3 totals 15 residues. Trimming pared 4 bases from V and 2 bases from J, leaving 14 bases between. Here the CDR3 reads CASSSGGDLNYGYTF. Written as DNA, the CDR3 is TGTGCCAGCAGTTCCGGAGGGGACCTAAACTATGGCTACACCTTC.

As concerns this clonotype: This could be a read error, since a much larger clone is one nucleotide away. The chain combines TRBV7-9 with TRBJ2-5; 7 bases fit TRBD1. The V gene's germline CDR1 is SEHNR and CDR2 FQNEAQ (reference sequence). The CDR3 runs 15 residues. The chain's CDR3 is CASSLEVQGQETLYF. DNA of the CDR3: TGTGCCAGCAGCTTAGAGGTACAGGGGCAAGAGACCCTGTACTTC.

The table lists this clonotype with many counts. The rearrangement joins TRBV7-2 to TRBJ2-7; 9 bases line up with TRBD2. The ends lost 2 bases at V and 6 bases at J; junction bases unmatched: 5. Germline CDR1 SGHTA, CDR2 FQGNSA. The CDR3 contains 14 residues. The CDR3 here is CASSLFAGGSEQYF. The CDR3 bases are TGTGCCAGCAGCTTATTCGCGGGGGGGTCCGAGCAGTACTTC.

In this sample, this clonotype turned up a few times. The V and J genes are TRBV3-1 and TRBJ1-5, with D perhaps TRBD1 (5 bases). Trimming took 0 bases from V and 0 from J, leaving 9 bases between them. This CDR3 region has 16 residues. The germline V gene has CDR1 LGHDT and CDR2 YNNKEL (reference sequence). For the CDR3, the DNA is TGTGCCAGCAGCCAAGATTCGGGGCCTAGCAATCAGCCCCAGCATTTT. Amino acid sequence: CASSQDSGPSNQPQHF.

In this sample, this clonotype turned up a few times. CDR3 nucleotide sequence: TGCGCCAGCAGCTTGGCCGTTCTAGGCACAGATACGCAGTATTTT. It yields the protein CASSLAVLGTDTQYF. The chain is built from TRBV5-1 and TRBJ2-3; D not certain. Germline CDR1 is SGHRS and CDR2 is YFSETQ. The CDR3 covers 15 residues. V was pared by 0 bases and J by 1 base, with 9 bases between. Drawing the rest from reference TRBV5-1 and TRBJ2-3, the complete variable domain is KAGVTQTPRYLIKTRGQQVTLSCSPISGHRSVSWYQQTPGQGLQFLFEYFSETQRNKGNFPGRFSGRQFSNSRSEMNVSTLELGDSALYLCASSLAVLGTDTQYFGPGTRLTVL.

There are many counts of this clonotype. The V gene is TRBV29-1, the J gene TRBJ2-1; 9 bases line up with TRBD2. With 7 bases clipped from V and 9 bases from J, the junction kept 13 bases outside the gene matches. Per the germline V gene, CDR1 is SQVTM and CDR2 is ANQGSEA. The CDR3 is 14 amino acids. The CDR3 nucleotides are TGCAGCGCCGGAGTTGGCGGGAGGGTCACTGAGCAGTTCTTC. It specifies CSAGVGGRVTEQFF.

This clonotype was observed many times. The chain's CDR3 is CASSPPGATNEKLFF. In DNA form, the CDR3 reads TGTGCCAGTAGTCCCCCGGGGGCCACTAATGAAAAACTGTTTTTT. V gene TRBV19 combines with J gene TRBJ1-4, with a tentative D call TRBD1 (6 bases). V was shortened by 5 bases and J by 2 bases, with 12 bases between the two germline ends. CDR3 length: 15 residues. Germline lookup yields CDR1 LNHDA and CDR2 SQIVND (reference sequence).

There are many counts of this clonotype. The chain uses TRBV5-1 and TRBJ2-5; tentatively, D is TRBD1 (6 bases). This CDR3 has 14 amino acids. Trimming removed 4 bases at V and 4 bases at J, with 14 bases between. Germline V CDR1 and CDR2: SGHRS, YFSETQ. This CDR3 is CASSGTNMGETQYF. The CDR3 nucleotides are TGCGCCAGCAGCGGGACAAACATGGGAGAGACCCAGTACTTC. Combining the CDR3 with reference TRBV5-1 and TRBJ2-5 gives the whole variable domain KAGVTQTPRYLIKTRGQQVTLSCSPISGHRSVSWYQQTPGQGLQFLFEYFSETQRNKGNFPGRFSGRQFSNSRSEMNVSTLELGDSALYLCASSGTNMGETQYFGPGTRLLVL.